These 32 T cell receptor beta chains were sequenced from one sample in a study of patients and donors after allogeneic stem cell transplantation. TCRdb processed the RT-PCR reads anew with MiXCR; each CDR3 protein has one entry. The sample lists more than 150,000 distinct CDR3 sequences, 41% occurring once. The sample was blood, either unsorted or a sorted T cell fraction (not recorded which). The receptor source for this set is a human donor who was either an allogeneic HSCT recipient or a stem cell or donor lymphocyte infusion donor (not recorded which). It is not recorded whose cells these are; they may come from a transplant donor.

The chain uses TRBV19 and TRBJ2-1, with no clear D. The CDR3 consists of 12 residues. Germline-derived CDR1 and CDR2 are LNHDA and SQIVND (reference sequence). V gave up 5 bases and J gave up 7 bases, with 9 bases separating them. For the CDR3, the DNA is TGTGCCAGTAGTGCCGCTAGAAATGAGCAGTTCTTC. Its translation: CASSAARNEQFF. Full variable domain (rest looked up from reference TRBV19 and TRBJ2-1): DGGITQSPKYLFRKEGQNVTLSCEQNLNHDAMYWYRQDPGQGLRLIYYSQIVNDFQKGDIAEGYSVSREKKESFPLTVTSAQKNPTAFYLCASSAARNEQFFGPGTRLTVL.

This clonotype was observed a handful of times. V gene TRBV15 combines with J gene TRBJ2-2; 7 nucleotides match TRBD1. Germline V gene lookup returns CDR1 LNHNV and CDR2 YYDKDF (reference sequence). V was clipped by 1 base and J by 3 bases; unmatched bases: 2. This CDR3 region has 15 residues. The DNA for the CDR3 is TGTGCCACCAGCAGAGGAGACAGGGACACCGGGGAGCTGTTTTTT. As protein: CATSRGDRDTGELFF.

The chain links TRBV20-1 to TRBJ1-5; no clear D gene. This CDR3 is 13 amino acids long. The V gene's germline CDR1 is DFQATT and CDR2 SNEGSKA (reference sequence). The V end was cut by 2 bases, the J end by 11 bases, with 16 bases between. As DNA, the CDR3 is TGCAGTGCTAGACTATTGACGGGAGCAGCCCAGCATTTT. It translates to CSARLLTGAAQHF.

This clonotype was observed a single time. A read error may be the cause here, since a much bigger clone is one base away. Written as DNA, the CDR3 is TGTGCCAGCAGGATTAACACTGAAGCTTTCTTT. As protein: CASRINTEAFF. The chain combines TRBV6-1 with TRBJ1-1; D unclear. The CDR3 is made up of 11 amino acids. Germline CDR1 MNHNS, CDR2 SASEGT. Trimming stripped 6 bases from V and 2 bases from J, with 4 bases between.

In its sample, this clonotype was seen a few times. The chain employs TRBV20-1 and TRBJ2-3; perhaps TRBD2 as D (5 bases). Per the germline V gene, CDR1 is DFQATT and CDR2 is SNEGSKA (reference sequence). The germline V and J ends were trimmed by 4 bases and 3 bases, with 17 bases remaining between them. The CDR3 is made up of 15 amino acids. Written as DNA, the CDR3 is TGCAGTGCTATTAATCCCGCCTCGGGGACAGATACGCAGTATTTT. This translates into CSAINPASGTDTQYF.

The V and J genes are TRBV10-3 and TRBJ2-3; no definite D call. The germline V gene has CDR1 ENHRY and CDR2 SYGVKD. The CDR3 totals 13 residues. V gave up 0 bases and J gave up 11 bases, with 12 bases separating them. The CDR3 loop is CAISESDPSGQYF. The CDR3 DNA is TGTGCCATCAGTGAGTCTGACCCGTCAGGGCAGTATTTT.

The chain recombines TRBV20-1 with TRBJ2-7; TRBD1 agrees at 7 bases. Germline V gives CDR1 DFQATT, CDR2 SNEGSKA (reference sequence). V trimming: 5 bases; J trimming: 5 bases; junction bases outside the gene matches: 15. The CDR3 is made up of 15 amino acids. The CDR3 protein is CSAPWDSAATHEQYF. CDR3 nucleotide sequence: TGCAGTGCTCCCTGGGACAGTGCGGCCACTCACGAGCAGTACTTC.

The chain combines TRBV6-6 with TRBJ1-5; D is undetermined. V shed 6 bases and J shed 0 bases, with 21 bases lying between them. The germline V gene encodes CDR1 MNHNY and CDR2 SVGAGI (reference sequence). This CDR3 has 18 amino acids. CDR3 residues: CASSSLMTPSASNQPQHF. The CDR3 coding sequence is TGTGCCAGCAGCTCTTTAATGACACCCTCAGCTAGCAATCAGCCCCAGCATTTT.

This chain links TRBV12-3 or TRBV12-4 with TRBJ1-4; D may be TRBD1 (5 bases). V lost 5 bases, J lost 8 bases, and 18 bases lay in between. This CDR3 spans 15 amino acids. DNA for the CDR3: TGTGCCAGCAGTCCACAAACGGGGCAGGGCGAAAAACTGTTTTTT. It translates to CASSPQTGQGEKLFF.

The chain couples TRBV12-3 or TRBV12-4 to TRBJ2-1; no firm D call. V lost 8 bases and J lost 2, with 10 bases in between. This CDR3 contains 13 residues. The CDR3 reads CASGIRPYNEQFF. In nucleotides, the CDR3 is TGTGCCAGCGGGATTCGGCCCTACAATGAGCAGTTCTTC.

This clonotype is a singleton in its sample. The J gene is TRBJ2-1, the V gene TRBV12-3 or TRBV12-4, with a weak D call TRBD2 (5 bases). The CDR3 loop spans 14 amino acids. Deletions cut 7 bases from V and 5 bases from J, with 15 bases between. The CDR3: CASIMRGPDNEQFF. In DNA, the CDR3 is TGTGCCAGCATCATGCGAGGGCCCGACAATGAGCAGTTCTTC.

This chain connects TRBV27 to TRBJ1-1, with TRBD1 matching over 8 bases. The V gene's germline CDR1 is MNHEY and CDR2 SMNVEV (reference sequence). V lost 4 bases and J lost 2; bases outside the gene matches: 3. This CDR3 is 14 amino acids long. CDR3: CASSSGGRNTEAFF. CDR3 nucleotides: TGTGCCAGCAGTTCAGGGGGCCGAAACACTGAAGCTTTCTTT.

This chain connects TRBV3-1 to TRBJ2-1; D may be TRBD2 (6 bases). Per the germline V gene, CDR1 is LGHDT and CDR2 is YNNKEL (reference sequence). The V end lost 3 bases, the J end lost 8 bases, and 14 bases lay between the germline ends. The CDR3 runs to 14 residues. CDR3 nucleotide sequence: TGTGCCAGCAGCCAGCTCATCGGAGGGTATGAGCAGTTCTTC. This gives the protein CASSQLIGGYEQFF.

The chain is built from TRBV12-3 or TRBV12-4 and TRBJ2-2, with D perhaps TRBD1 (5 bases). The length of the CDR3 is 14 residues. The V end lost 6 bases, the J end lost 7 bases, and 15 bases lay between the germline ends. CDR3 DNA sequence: TGTGCCAGCAGCCCCGCAGGGATGAGCGGGGAGCTGTTTTTT. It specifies CASSPAGMSGELFF.

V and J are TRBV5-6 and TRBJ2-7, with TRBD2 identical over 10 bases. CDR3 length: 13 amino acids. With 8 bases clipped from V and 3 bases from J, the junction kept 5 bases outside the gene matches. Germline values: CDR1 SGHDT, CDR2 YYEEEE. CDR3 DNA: TGTGCCAGTGCTAGCGGGAGTATCTACGAGCAGTACTTC. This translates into CASASGSIYEQYF.

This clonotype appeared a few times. CDR3 sequence (DNA): TGCAGCGTTGATCTTTGGGATTCGAACACTGAAGCTTTCTTT. Encoded protein: CSVDLWDSNTEAFF. The gene calls are TRBV29-1 and TRBJ1-1; no clear D. Germline CDR1 reads SQVTM; CDR2 reads ANQGSEA. V lost 3 bases and J 1 base, leaving 12 bases between the germline ends. CDR3 length: 14 amino acids.

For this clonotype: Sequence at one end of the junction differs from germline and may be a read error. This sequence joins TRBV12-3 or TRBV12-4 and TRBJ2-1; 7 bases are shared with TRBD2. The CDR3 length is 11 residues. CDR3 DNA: TGTGCCAGCAGTGAAGCGGGGAACGGTGCCTTC. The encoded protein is CASSEAGNGAF.

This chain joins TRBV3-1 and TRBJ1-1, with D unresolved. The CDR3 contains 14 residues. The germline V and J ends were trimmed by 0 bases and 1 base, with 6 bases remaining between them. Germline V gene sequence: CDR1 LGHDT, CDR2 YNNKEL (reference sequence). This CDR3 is CASSQDLKNTEAFF. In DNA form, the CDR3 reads TGTGCCAGCAGCCAAGACTTAAAGAACACTGAAGCTTTCTTT.

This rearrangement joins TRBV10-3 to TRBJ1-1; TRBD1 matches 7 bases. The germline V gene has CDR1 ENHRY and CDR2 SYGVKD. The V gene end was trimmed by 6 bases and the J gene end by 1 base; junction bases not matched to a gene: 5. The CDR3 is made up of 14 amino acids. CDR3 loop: CAIRTGQTNTEAFF. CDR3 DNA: TGTGCCATCAGGACGGGACAGACGAACACTGAAGCTTTCTTT.

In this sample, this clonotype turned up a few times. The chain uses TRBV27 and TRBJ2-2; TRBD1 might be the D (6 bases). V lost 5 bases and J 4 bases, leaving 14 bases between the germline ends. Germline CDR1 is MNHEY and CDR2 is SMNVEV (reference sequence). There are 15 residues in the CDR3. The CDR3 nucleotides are TGTGCCAGCAGTACTCTAGGGGGAATCACCGGGGAGCTGTTTTTT. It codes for CASSTLGGITGELFF.

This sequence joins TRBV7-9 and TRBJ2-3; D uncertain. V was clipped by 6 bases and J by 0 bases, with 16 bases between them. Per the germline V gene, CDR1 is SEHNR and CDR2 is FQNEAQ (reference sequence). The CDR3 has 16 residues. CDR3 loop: CASRSSRVGSTDTQYF. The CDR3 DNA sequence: TGTGCCAGCAGATCCTCTAGAGTCGGTAGCACAGATACGCAGTATTTT.

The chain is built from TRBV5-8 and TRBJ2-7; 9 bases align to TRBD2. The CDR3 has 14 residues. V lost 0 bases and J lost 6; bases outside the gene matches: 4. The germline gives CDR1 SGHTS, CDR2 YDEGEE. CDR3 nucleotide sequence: TGTGCCAGCAGCTTGGATAGCGGGAGATTCGAGCAGTACTTC. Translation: CASSLDSGRFEQYF.

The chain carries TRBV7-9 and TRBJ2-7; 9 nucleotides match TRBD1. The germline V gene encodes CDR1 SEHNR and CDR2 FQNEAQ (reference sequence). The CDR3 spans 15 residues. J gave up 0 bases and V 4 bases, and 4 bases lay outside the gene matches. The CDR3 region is CASSSGTGSSYEQYF. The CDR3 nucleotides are TGTGCCAGCAGCTCGGGGACAGGGAGCTCCTACGAGCAGTACTTC.

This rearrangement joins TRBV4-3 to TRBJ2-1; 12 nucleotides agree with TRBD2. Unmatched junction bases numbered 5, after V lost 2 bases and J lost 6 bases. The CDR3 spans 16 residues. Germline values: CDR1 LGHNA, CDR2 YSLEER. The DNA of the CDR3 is TGCGCCAGCAGCCAACCGGGACTAGCGGGCCTCAATGAGCAGTTCTTC. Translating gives CASSQPGLAGLNEQFF.

CDR3 residues: CASSLAPGSDTEAFF. In nucleotides, the CDR3 is TGTGCCAGCAGCTTAGCCCCGGGGTCGGACACTGAAGCTTTCTTT. The rearrangement joins TRBV7-8 to TRBJ1-1; D gene uncertain. This CDR3 is built from 15 residues. The germline V gene has CDR1 SGHVS and CDR2 FQNEAQ. V gave up 0 bases and J gave up 3 bases, with 11 bases separating them.

CDR3 residues: CASLKGLAGGPSYEQYF. CDR3 nucleotides: TGTGCCAGCCTGAAGGGACTAGCGGGAGGACCCTCCTACGAGCAGTACTTC. V is TRBV12-3 or TRBV12-4 and J is TRBJ2-7, with 15 bases matching TRBD2. The V and J ends lost 8 bases and 0 bases, in that order; junction bases with no gene match: 8. The CDR3 has 17 amino acids.

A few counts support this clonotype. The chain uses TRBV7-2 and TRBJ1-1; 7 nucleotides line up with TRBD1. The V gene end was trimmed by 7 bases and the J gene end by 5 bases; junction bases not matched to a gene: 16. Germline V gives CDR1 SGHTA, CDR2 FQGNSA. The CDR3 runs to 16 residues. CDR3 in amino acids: CASTLPRATGWTEAFF. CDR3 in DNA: TGTGCCAGCACCCTCCCCCGGGCGACAGGGTGGACTGAAGCTTTCTTT.

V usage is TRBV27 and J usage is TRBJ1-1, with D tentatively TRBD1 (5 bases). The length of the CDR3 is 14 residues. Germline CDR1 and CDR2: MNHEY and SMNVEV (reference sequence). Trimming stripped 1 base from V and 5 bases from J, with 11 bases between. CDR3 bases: TGTGCCAGCAGTTTATGGGGTAGGGGAACTGAAGCTTTCTTT. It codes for CASSLWGRGTEAFF.

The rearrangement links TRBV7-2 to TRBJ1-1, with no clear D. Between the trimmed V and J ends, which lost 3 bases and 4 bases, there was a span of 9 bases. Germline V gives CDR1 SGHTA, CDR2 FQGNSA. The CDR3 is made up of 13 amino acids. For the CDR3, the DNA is TGTGCCAGCAGCTTTAAACCCGTCACTGAAGCTTTCTTT. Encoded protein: CASSFKPVTEAFF. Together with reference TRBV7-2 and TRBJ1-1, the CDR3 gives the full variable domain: GAGVSQSPSNKVTEKGKDVELRCDPISGHTALYWYRQSLGQGLEFLIYFQGNSAPDKSGLPSDRFSAERTGGSVSTLTIQRTQQEDSAVYLCASSFKPVTEAFFGQGTRLTVV.

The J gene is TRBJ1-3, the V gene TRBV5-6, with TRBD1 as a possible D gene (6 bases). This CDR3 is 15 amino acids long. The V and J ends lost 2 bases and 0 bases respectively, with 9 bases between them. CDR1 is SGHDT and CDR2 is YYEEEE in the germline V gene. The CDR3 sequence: CASSLGQLSGNTIYF. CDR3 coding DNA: TGTGCCAGCAGCTTAGGACAGCTCTCTGGAAACACCATATATTTT.

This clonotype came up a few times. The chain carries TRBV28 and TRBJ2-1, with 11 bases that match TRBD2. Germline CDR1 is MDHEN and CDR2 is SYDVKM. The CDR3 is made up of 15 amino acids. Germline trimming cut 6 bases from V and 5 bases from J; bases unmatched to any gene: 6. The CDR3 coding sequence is TGTGCCAGCAGCCTGGGGACTAGCGGCCACAATGAGCAGTTCTTC. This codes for CASSLGTSGHNEQFF.

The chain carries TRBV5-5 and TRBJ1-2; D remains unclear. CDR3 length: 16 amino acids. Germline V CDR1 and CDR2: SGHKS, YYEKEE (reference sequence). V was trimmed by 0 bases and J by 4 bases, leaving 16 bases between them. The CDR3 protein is CASSLDKWSRGYGYTF. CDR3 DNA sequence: TGTGCCAGCAGCTTGGATAAGTGGTCTCGGGGCTATGGCTACACCTTC.